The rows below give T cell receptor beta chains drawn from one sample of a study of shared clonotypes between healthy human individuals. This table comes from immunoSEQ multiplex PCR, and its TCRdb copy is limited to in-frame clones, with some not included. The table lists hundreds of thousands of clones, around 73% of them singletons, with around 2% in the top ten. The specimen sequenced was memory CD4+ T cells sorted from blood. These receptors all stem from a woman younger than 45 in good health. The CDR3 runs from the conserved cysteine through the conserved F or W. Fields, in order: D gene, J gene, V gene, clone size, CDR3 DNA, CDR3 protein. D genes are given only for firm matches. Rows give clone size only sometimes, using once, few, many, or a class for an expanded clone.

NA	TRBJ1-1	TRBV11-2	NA	TGTGCCAGCAGCTTACCCCCAACCGGCACTGAAGCTTTCTTT	CASSLPPTGTEAFF
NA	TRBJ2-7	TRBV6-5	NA	TGTGCCAGCAGCCACGACTCCCAGGGAGGCTACGAGCAGTACTTC	CASSHDSQGGYEQYF
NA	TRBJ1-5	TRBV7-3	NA	TGTGCCAGCAGCTCCTTCACGGGGGAAAGTCAGCCCCAGCATTTT	CASSSFTGESQPQHF
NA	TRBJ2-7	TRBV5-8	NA	TGTGCCAGCAGCGATCTAGCGAGGTCCTACGAGCAGTACTTC	CASSDLARSYEQYF
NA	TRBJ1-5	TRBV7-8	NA	TGTGCCAGCAGCGTTGGGGGGCATAGCAATCAGCCCCAGCATTTT	CASSVGGHSNQPQHF
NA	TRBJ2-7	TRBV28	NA	TGTGCCAGCAACTCGAATCGGAGAAACTACGAGCAGTACTTC	CASNSNRRNYEQYF
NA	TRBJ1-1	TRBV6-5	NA	TGTGCCAGCAGTTACGCGCGAGAGAACACTGAAGCTTTCTTT	CASSYARENTEAFF
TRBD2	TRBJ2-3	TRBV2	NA	TGTGCCAGCAGTGACCGGGCCGGGAGGGACCCAGATACGCAGTATTTT	CASSDRAGRDPDTQYF
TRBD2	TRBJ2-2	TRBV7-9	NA	TGTGCCAGCAGCTTACCAGCGGGAAGAGGGACCGGGGAGCTGTTTTTT	CASSLPAGRGTGELFF
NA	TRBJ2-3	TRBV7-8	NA	TGTGCCAGCAGCGCCTGGAGAGGGGCGAACACAGATACGCAGTATTTT	CASSAWRGANTDTQYF
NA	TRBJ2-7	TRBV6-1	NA	TGTGCCAGCAGTGACCCGAACTCCTACGAGCAGTACTTC	CASSDPNSYEQYF
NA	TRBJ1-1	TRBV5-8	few	TGTGCCACCTACAACGCCCCGACAGTGAACACTGAAGCTTTCTTT	CATYNAPTVNTEAFF
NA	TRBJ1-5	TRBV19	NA	TGTGCCAGTAGCCCGGGACCTTTAAATCAGCCCCAGCATTTT	CASSPGPLNQPQHF
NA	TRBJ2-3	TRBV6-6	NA	TGTGCCAGCAGCCCCAGCACAGATACGCAGTATTTT	CASSPSTDTQYF
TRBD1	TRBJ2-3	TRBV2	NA	TGTGCCAGCAGTGATCGGCTTGACAGGGGGCGCCGGGGCACAGATACGCAGTATTTT	CASSDRLDRGRRGTDTQYF
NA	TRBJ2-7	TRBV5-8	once	TGTGCCAGCAGCCCTTCAAGGCGGACCGGCGAGCAGTACTTC	CASSPSRRTGEQYF
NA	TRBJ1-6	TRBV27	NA	TGTGCCAGCAGTTTATGGGGGACGGCAGGGGCTGGTTCACCCCTCCACTTT	CASSLWGTAGAGSPLHF
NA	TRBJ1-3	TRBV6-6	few	TGTGCCAGCAGTTACGGGGGGTCAGGAAACACCATATATTTT	CASSYGGSGNTIYF
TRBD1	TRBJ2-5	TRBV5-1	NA	TGCGCCAGCAGCTTACCCGGGACAGGGGAGACCCAGTACTTC	CASSLPGTGETQYF
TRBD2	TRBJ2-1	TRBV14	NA	TGTGCCAGCAGCCAAGATCCAGCGGGAGGTTGGAATGAGCAGTTCTTC	CASSQDPAGGWNEQFF
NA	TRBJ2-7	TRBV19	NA	TGTGCCAGTAGAAAAGGAAGCGAGCAGTACTTC	CASRKGSEQYF
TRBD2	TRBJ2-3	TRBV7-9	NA	TGTGCCAGCAGCTTAGTGACAACTAGCGGGATGTCGGATACGCAGTATTTT	CASSLVTTSGMSDTQYF
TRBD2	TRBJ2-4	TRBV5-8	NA	TGTGCCAGCAGGCCCCTAGCGGGAATTGCCAAAAACATTCAGTACTTC	CASRPLAGIAKNIQYF
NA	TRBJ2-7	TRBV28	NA	TGTGCCAGCAGCGCCGGGGCACTTAACTTC	CASSAGALNF
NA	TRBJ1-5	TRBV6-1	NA	TGTGCCAGCCTTCCCGTCGGCGGGAGTCAGCCCCAGCATTTT	CASLPVGGSQPQHF
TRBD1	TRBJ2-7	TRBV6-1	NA	TGTGCCAGCAGTGACGAGACAGGGGGTTTCGGGATCTACGAGCAGTACTTC	CASSDETGGFGIYEQYF
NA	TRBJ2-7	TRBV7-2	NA	TGTGCCAGCAGCGAGGGCCTCCGATCCTACGAGCAGTACTTC	CASSEGLRSYEQYF
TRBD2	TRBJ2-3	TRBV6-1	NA	TGTGCCAGCAGTGCCCGGCCTAGCGGGGATACGCAGTATTTT	CASSARPSGDTQYF
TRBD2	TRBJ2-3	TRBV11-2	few	TGTGCCAGCAGCACCTCTAGCGGTGGCACAGATACGCAGTATTTT	CASSTSSGGTDTQYF
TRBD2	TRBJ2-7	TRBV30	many	TGTGCCTGGAGTGTACTGGAGACTAGCGGAAGTCGGTACTTC	CAWSVLETSGSRYF
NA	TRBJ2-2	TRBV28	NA	TGTGCCAGCAGTTGGTCTCGGACGTGGAACACCGGGGAGCTGTTTTTT	CASSWSRTWNTGELFF
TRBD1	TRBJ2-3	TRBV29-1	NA	TGCAGGGACAGGAGTTTAGGGGTCCCAGATACGCAGTATTTT	CRDRSLGVPDTQYF
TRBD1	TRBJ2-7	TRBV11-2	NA	TGTGCCAGCAGCTTAATCTGGTCGACAGGGTGGGTCTACGAGCAGTACTTC	CASSLIWSTGWVYEQYF
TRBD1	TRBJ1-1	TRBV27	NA	TGTGCCAGCAGTCCGGGGACAGGGTACGGTTATTCGTCAGCTTTCTTT	CASSPGTGYGYSSAFF
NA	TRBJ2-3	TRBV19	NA	TGTGCCAGTAGTATAGTGGGGGCTAGCGCTAGCACAGATACGCAGTATTTT	CASSIVGASASTDTQYF
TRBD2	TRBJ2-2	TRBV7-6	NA	TGTGCCAGCAGCTCCCTAGCGGGACCGAACACCGGGGAGCTGTTTTTT	CASSSLAGPNTGELFF
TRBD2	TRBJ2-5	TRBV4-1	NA	TGCGCCAGCAGCCAAGACCCCGGGCTAGCGGGAGAGCAAGAGACCCAGTACTTC	CASSQDPGLAGEQETQYF
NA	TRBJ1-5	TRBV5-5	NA	TGTGCCAGCAGTTGGACGGTCGATCAGCCCCAGCATTTT	CASSWTVDQPQHF
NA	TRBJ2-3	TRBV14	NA	TGTGCCAGCAGCCAAGATTGGAGCACAGATACGCAGTATTTT	CASSQDWSTDTQYF
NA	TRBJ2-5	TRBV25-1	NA	TGTGCCAGCGCTAGACAGTACCAAGAGACCCAGTACTTC	CASARQYQETQYF